This record looks at one T cell receptor (beta chain) sequence and its context. Antigen unknown. The data were taken from a study of cytomegalovirus exposure and HLA in healthy donors. Findings and limits, study-wide: A later analysis reportedly identified an Asian-associated ancestry cluster as carrying fewer N-insertions than the approximately 670-donor mean. Rare TCR sequences dominated, though some public TCRs recurred in many donors. Previous analysis showed most TCR beta V segments were productive about 87% or about 30% of the time.

Amplification used 60 Vbeta primers and 13 Jbeta primers. Sequencing used immunoSEQ multiplex PCR; TCRdb keeps in-frame clones, though not all of them. The repertoire includes under 200,000 clones, 75% to 85% of them detected once, and approximately 2.2% sits in the top ten. Nominally healthy donors provided the samples, though records likely missed some immune exposures. The germline V gene has CDR1 MDHEN and CDR2 SYDVKM. Trimming removed 10 bases from V and 0 bases from J, with 6 bases in between. The CDR3 sequence is 11 residues long. The sample consisted of PBMCs. The sequence came from a woman aged 45-65 years in good health and CMV-seronegative. This chain connects TRBV28 to TRBJ1-1; no firm D call. CDR3 protein: CATGLNTEAFF. In DNA, the CDR3 is TGTGCCACCGGGTTGAACACTGAAGCTTTCTTT.